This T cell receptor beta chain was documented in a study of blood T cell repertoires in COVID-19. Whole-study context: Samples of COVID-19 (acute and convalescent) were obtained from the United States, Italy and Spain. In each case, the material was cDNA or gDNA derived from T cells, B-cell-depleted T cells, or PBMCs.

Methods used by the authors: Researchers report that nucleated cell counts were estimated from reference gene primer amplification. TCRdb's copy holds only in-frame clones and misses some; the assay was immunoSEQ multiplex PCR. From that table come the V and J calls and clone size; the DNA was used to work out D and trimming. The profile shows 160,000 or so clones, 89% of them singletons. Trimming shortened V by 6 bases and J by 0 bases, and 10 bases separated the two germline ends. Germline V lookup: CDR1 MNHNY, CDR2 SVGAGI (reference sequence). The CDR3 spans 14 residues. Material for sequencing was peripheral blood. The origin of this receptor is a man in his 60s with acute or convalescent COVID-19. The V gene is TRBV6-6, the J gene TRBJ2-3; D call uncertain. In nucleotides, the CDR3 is TGTGCCAGCAGCACCTGGGCTAGCACAGATACGCAGTATTTT. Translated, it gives CASSTWASTDTQYF.